Reported below is one TCR beta chain. The germline V gene has CDR1 LGHNA and CDR2 YSLEER. The CDR3 covers 17 residues. V was pared by 0 bases and J by 2 bases, with 17 bases between. The TCRbeta library was prepared with unique molecular identifiers. TCRdb used MiXCR to reprocess the PCR reads, holding one entry per CDR3 protein. Altogether roughly 300,000 distinct CDR3 sequences are present, roughly 12% being singletons, with the ten largest covering around 20%. This entry comes from a study of T-cell reconstitution after alpha-beta-depleted transplantation in children. This clonotype was sampled from a male patient aged 2-15 years who had a stem cell transplant for chronic granulomatous disease, so the T cells may come from the graft donor. Sample: peripheral blood, taken 180 days after TCRalphabeta/CD19-depleted stem cell transplant. The chain recombines TRBV4-3 with TRBJ2-7, with D tentatively TRBD1 (6 bases). CDR3 region: CASSQDPPTGQPYEQYF. The CDR3 bases are TGCGCCAGCAGCCAAGATCCGCCCACCGGACAGCCCTACGAGCAGTACTTC.